The 24 T cell receptor beta chains listed next were all sequenced from one sample in a study of T cell changes during pregnancy in multiple sclerosis. Repertoires were generated with immunoSEQ multiplex PCR, while TCRdb's copy carries only in-frame clones and drops some. This sample has some 39,000 clones, with around nine tenths found just once. The sample in question was CD4+ T cells from peripheral blood mononuclear cells, obtained in the second trimester of pregnancy. These TCRs come from a female donor in good health, enrolled as a control in a pregnancy study.

The rearrangement joins TRBV9 to TRBJ2-2, with 9 bases aligning to TRBD1. CDR1 SGDLS and CDR2 YYNGEE come from the germline V gene. J was trimmed by 3 bases and V by 5 bases; bases with no gene match: 5. The CDR3 totals 15 residues. CDR3 protein: CASRLTGGDTGELFF. In nucleotides, the CDR3 is TGTGCCAGCAGGCTAACAGGGGGCGACACCGGGGAGCTGTTTTTT.

The chain joins TRBV27 to TRBJ1-6; D uncertain. The CDR3 consists of 14 residues. V lost 10 bases and J 6 bases, leaving 16 bases between the germline ends. Germline loops: CDR1 MNHEY, CDR2 SMNVEV (reference sequence). The CDR3 DNA reads TGTGCCACCAGGAGGGCAGGAAGTAATTCACCCCTCCACTTT. This encodes CATRRAGSNSPLHF.

The V call is TRBV28, the J call TRBJ2-2; D remains unclear. V lost 11 bases to trimming and J lost 5 bases, with 15 bases between them. This CDR3 has 13 residues. The germline CDR1 and CDR2 sequences are MDHEN and SYDVKM. In DNA, the CDR3 is TGTGCCGGAGCCAGATACGAAACCGGGGAGCTGTTTTTT. This encodes CAGARYETGELFF.

The chain links TRBV27 to TRBJ2-5; D possibly corresponds to TRBD1 (6 bases). CDR1 and CDR2 (germline): MNHEY, SMNVEV (reference sequence). Trimming stripped 7 bases from V and 0 bases from J, with 18 bases between. The CDR3 is 16 residues long. CDR3 coding DNA: TGTGCCAGCAAGGCACAGGGTCACTCTTACCAAGAGACCCAGTACTTC. This encodes CASKAQGHSYQETQYF.

As regards this clone: Other DNA variants within this sample encode the same CDR3. The CDR3 DNA follows: TGCGCCAGCAGCTTGTCCTTTAATGAAAAACTGTTTTTT. This gives the protein CASSLSFNEKLFF. The J gene is TRBJ1-4, the V gene TRBV5-1; no reliable D call. Trimming took off 1 base at V and 4 bases at J, with 5 bases between the two ends. The CDR3 consists of 13 residues. From germline, CDR1 is SGHRS and CDR2 YFSETQ. The variable domain in full, with the rest retrieved from reference TRBV5-1 and TRBJ1-4, is KAGVTQTPRYLIKTRGQQVTLSCSPISGHRSVSWYQQTPGQGLQFLFEYFSETQRNKGNFPGRFSGRQFSNSRSEMNVSTLELGDSALYLCASSLSFNEKLFFGSGTQLSVL.

The rearrangement links TRBV5-1 to TRBJ1-2; D is unclear. Per germline, CDR1 SGHRS and CDR2 YFSETQ. V shed 4 bases and J shed 13 bases, with 17 bases lying between them. The CDR3 runs 12 residues. CDR3 sequence: CASSEGDLQGTF. CDR3 sequence (DNA): TGCGCCAGCAGCGAGGGAGACCTACAAGGCACCTTC.

This chain uses TRBV9 with TRBJ2-3, with a weak D call TRBD2 (5 bases). This CDR3 is 15 amino acids long. Germline CDR1 is SGDLS and CDR2 is YYNGEE. Between the trimmed V and J ends, which lost 0 bases and 1 base, there was a span of 9 bases. The CDR3, as DNA: TGTGCCAGCAGCGTAGGGGGAGCTGGCACAGATACGCAGTATTTT. It is translated as CASSVGGAGTDTQYF. The variable domain in full, completed from reference TRBV9 and TRBJ2-3, reads DSGVTQTPKHLITATGQRVTLRCSPRSGDLSVYWYQQSLDQGLQFLIQYYNGEERAKGNILERFSAQQFPDLHSELNLSSLELGDSALYFCASSVGGAGTDTQYFGPGTRLTVL.

This clone was counted once. The chain couples TRBV18 to TRBJ2-3; TRBD1 is a possible D gene (6 bases). The CDR3 runs to 15 residues. Trimming shortened V by 3 bases and J by 2 bases, and 12 bases separated the two germline ends. Germline V gene lookup returns CDR1 KGHSH and CDR2 LQKENI. CDR3 sequence reads: CASSPQGRNTDTQYF. CDR3 DNA sequence: TGTGCCAGCTCACCTCAGGGGAGAAACACAGATACGCAGTATTTT.

The CDR3 DNA sequence: TGTGCCAGTAATGAATTTGGCCGACGGGGATTAACTAATGAAAAACTGTTTTTT. The encoded protein is CASNEFGRRGLTNEKLFF. The chain recombines TRBV5-6 with TRBJ1-4; D not certain. Per germline, CDR1 SGHDT and CDR2 YYEEEE. The V gene lost 8 bases and the J gene lost 1 base, with 24 bases spanning the gap. This CDR3 contains 18 residues.

This chain joins TRBV5-4 and TRBJ1-2; 8 positions match TRBD1. The junction had 4 bases not matched to a gene; V was cut back by 2 bases and J by 1 base. Germline assignment: CDR1 SGHNT and CDR2 YYREEE (reference sequence). There are 15 residues in the CDR3. CDR3 in amino acids: CASSFGDRINYGYTF. In DNA, the CDR3 is TGTGCCAGCAGCTTCGGGGACAGGATTAACTATGGCTACACCTTC.

The CDR3: CASSLSFNSPLHF. CDR3 nucleotides: TGTGCCAGCAGCTTAAGCTTTAATTCACCCCTCCACTTT. This sequence joins TRBV7-8 and TRBJ1-6; no firm D call. Germline-derived CDR1 and CDR2 are SGHVS and FQNEAQ. This CDR3 has 13 amino acids. The V end was cut by 2 bases, the J end by 6 bases, with 5 bases between.

In this sample, this clone turned up once. The V and J genes are TRBV7-2 and TRBJ1-5, with 8 positions matching TRBD1. Germline CDR1 reads SGHTA; CDR2 reads FQGNSA. The CDR3 loop spans 17 amino acids. The junction had 5 bases not matched to a gene; V was cut back by 0 bases and J by 1 base. CDR3 in DNA: TGTGCCAGCAGCTTAGCGTCGGCAGGGGGCAGCAATCAGCCCCAGCATTTT. This sequence encodes CASSLASAGGSNQPQHF. Based on the CDR3 plus reference TRBV7-2 and TRBJ1-5, the full variable domain is GAGVSQSPSNKVTEKGKDVELRCDPISGHTALYWYRQSLGQGLEFLIYFQGNSAPDKSGLPSDRFSAERTGGSVSTLTIQRTQQEDSAVYLCASSLASAGGSNQPQHFGDGTRLSIL.

The chain recombines TRBV30 with TRBJ1-6; weak D call: TRBD1 (6 bases). The CDR3 contains 14 residues. From germline, CDR1 is GTSNPN and CDR2 SVGIG (reference sequence). Trimming removed 0 bases at V and 7 bases at J, with 10 bases between. CDR3 region: CAWSVTGTNSPLHF. The CDR3 bases are TGTGCCTGGAGTGTAACAGGGACAAATTCACCCCTCCACTTT.

The gene calls are TRBV7-6 and TRBJ2-1; D is ambiguous. V was trimmed by 5 bases and J by 3 bases, leaving 11 bases between them. The CDR3 length is 14 residues. Germline lookup yields CDR1 SGHVS and CDR2 FNYEAQ. For the CDR3, the DNA is TGTGCCAGCAGCCCCGAGCGAATCTACAATGAGCAGTTCTTC. This codes for CASSPERIYNEQFF. The variable domain in full, completed from reference TRBV7-6 and TRBJ2-1, reads GAGVSQSPRYKVTKRGQDVALRCDPISGHVSLYWYRQALGQGPEFLTYFNYEAQQDKSGLPNDRFSAERPEGSISTLTIQRTEQRDSAMYRCASSPERIYNEQFFGPGTRLTVL.

V and J are TRBV6-5 and TRBJ2-1; TRBD2 agrees at 12 bases. The CDR3 runs to 15 residues. Germline V lookup: CDR1 MNHEY, CDR2 SVGAGI. V shed 6 bases and J 6 bases; nucleotides not matched to a gene: 6. CDR3 sequence reads: CASRHRLAGVNEQFF. The CDR3 DNA is TGTGCCAGCAGGCACCGACTAGCGGGGGTCAATGAGCAGTTCTTC.

In this sample, this clone turned up a few times. The chain combines TRBV4-3 with TRBJ1-3; D perhaps matches TRBD1 (5 bases). The CDR3 extends over 13 amino acids. CDR1 is LGHNA and CDR2 is YSLEER in the germline V gene. V lost 6 bases to trimming and J lost 4 bases, with 10 bases between them. This CDR3 is CASSAAGGNTIYF. In DNA form, the CDR3 reads TGCGCCAGCAGTGCTGCAGGGGGAAACACCATATATTTT.

In its sample, this clone was seen once. The V and J genes are TRBV5-1 and TRBJ2-1; 14 bases align to TRBD2. CDR3 length equals 15 residues. Germline lookup yields CDR1 SGHRS and CDR2 YFSETQ. Trimming at V came to 1 base and at J to 10 bases, leaving 4 bases not matched to a gene. The DNA for the CDR3 is TGCGCCAGCAGCTTGTTGACTAGCGGGGGGGTCGAGCAGTTCTTC. Translated: CASSLLTSGGVEQFF.

The genes are TRBV14 and TRBJ2-2; weak D call: TRBD1 (5 bases). CDR3 length equals 12 residues. V lost 2 bases and J 9 bases, leaving 7 bases between the germline ends. CDR1 is SGHDN and CDR2 is FVKESK in the germline V gene. The CDR3 DNA reads TGTGCCAGCAGCCAATCAGGGAGGGAGCTGTTTTTT. It codes for CASSQSGRELFF.

This rearrangement joins TRBV11-2 to TRBJ2-5; maybe TRBD2 (6 bases). The V and J ends lost 1 base and 2 bases respectively, with 11 bases between them. CDR3 length equals 15 residues. The germline gives CDR1 SGHAT, CDR2 FQNNGV. The CDR3 DNA reads as TGTGCCAGCAGCTTAGGTGCGGGGATTCAAGAGACCCAGTACTTC. Translation gives CASSLGAGIQETQYF.

The rearrangement joins TRBV10-2 to TRBJ1-2; D perhaps matches TRBD1 (6 bases). The CDR3 spans 11 residues. Germline assignment: CDR1 WSHSY and CDR2 SAAADI. V shed 8 bases and J shed 6 bases, with 10 bases lying between them. In DNA form, the CDR3 reads TGCGCCAGCCGGGACAAGGATGGCTACACCTTC. Translated, it gives CASRDKDGYTF.

The chain combines TRBV29-1 with TRBJ1-5; 8 nucleotides align to TRBD1. CDR1 SQVTM and CDR2 ANQGSEA come from the germline V gene. With V trimmed by 3 bases and J by 11 bases, 15 bases remained unmatched. The CDR3 totals 15 residues. The CDR3 is CSVEWGAGGLTAQHF. As DNA, the CDR3 is TGCAGCGTTGAGTGGGGGGCAGGGGGCTTGACGGCCCAGCATTTT.

The V call is TRBV5-1, the J call TRBJ2-3; 11 positions agree with TRBD2. CDR1 is SGHRS and CDR2 is YFSETQ in the germline V gene. The CDR3 length is 14 residues. Unmatched junction bases numbered 4, after V lost 8 bases and J lost 2 bases. The CDR3 bases are TGCGCCAGTAGACTAGCGGGGATCACAGATACGCAGTATTTT. Residues: CASRLAGITDTQYF.

With regard to this clone: At one end the junction does not follow the germline gene, possibly because of a read error. The rearrangement links TRBV4-2 to TRBJ2-3; 11 bases are a match to TRBD2. This CDR3 is 17 amino acids long. Per the germline V gene, CDR1 is LGHNA and CDR2 is YNFKEQ. CDR3 DNA sequence: TGTGCCAGCAGCCAAGCCGCCGGGACTAGCGGCACGGATACGCAGTATTTT. The encoded protein is CASSQAAGTSGTDTQYF.

The rearrangement joins TRBV10-3 to TRBJ1-5, with a possible D match to TRBD1 (6 bases). The V gene lost 9 bases and the J gene lost 4 bases, with 13 bases spanning the gap. Germline V gene sequence: CDR1 ENHRY, CDR2 SYGVKD. The CDR3 has 13 amino acids. CDR3 coding DNA: TGTGCCATAGGGGGGGGCGTAAATCAGCCCCAGCATTTT. It yields the protein CAIGGGVNQPQHF.